The source of this TCR beta chain is a study of shared clonotypes between healthy human individuals. Overall study context: Each donor's CD8 memory used one plate, CD8 naive two, each CD4 subset three.

Here immunoSEQ multiplex PCR was the method, and the copy in TCRdb shows in-frame clones only, minus some. Of about 1 million clones listed, approximately 80% are singletons. The CDR3 has 12 residues. Trimming removed 6 bases from V and 7 bases from J; junction bases left unmatched: 5. CDR1 ENHRY and CDR2 SYGVKD come from the germline V gene. Study results and caveats: Four donors showed sharing of approximately 5% of naive CD4 clonotypes. It was expected that sequencing depth would affect clonotype sharing among donors.

Turning to this clone: What it binds is not known.

This TCR came from a man aged 18 to 30 in good health. Some clones in this sample may be carry-over from other donors' samples. V is TRBV10-3 and J is TRBJ2-7; 8 bases align to TRBD1. Source material: memory CD4+ T cells from PBMCs. Subset meaning: CD45RA-negative fraction. CDR3 region: CAIRGTGEEQYF. CDR3 DNA sequence: TGTGCCATCAGAGGGACAGGAGAGGAGCAGTACTTC.